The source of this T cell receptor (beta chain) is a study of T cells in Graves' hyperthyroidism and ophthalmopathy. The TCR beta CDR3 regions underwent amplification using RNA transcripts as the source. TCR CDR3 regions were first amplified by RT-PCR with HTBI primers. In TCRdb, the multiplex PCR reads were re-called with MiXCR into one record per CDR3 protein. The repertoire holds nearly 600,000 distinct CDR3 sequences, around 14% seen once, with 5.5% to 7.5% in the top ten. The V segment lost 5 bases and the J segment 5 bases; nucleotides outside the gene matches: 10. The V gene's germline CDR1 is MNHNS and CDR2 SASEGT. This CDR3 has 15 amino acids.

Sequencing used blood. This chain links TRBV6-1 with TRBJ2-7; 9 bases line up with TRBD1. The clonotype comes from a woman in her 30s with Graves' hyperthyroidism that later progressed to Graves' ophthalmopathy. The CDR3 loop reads CASSYGGDRAHEQYF. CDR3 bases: TGTGCCAGCAGTTATGGTGGGGACAGGGCCCACGAGCAGTACTTC.